This entry features one T cell receptor beta chain sequence. This record comes from a study of blood T cell repertoires in COVID-19. Study context: The cDNA or gDNA used as material had been derived from T cells, B-cell-depleted T cells, or PBMCs.

Per the original data handling: Estimation of nucleated cell counts was performed using reference gene primer amplification. Generated by immunoSEQ multiplex PCR, the TCRdb table keeps only in-frame clones and is missing some. V and J calls and clone size are copied from that table; D and trimming were computed from the DNA. The data hold about 29,000 clones, with approximately 87% observed a single time. The length of the CDR3 is 15 residues. V trimming: 3 bases; J trimming: 2 bases; junction bases outside the gene matches: 2. Germline V gene data show CDR1 as KGHSH and CDR2 as LQKENI. The rearrangement joins TRBV18 to TRBJ1-4; 8 bases fit TRBD1. Sequencing used peripheral blood. The receptor comes from a human donor with active COVID-19. The donor label of this sample is uncertain. CDR3 nucleotides: TGTGCCAGCTCACCCCAGGGGGCCACTAATGAAAAACTGTTTTTT. It specifies CASSPQGATNEKLFF. The full variable domain, completed using reference TRBV18 and TRBJ1-4, is NAGVMQNPRHLVRRRGQEARLRCSPMKGHSHVYWYRQLPEEGLKFMVYLQKENIIDESGMPKERFSAEFPKEGPSILRIQQVVRGDSAAYFCASSPQGATNEKLFFGSGTQLSVL.